This entry lists 10 T cell receptor beta chains sequenced from one sample in a study of T cell repertoires in cytomegalovirus infection. Via MiXCR, TCRdb re-called the reads, giving one row per CDR3 protein. The sample shows 200,000 to 300,000 distinct CDR3 sequences, around an eighth of them seen only once. The specimen sequenced was PBMCs. These receptors all come from a human donor in good health (CMV status not recorded). Some clones in this sample may be carry-over from other donors' samples.

This clonotype was observed a few times. The CDR3 DNA is TGTGCCAGCAGTCCCCGGGCGGGAGGATACGAGCAGTACTTC. Protein product: CASSPRAGGYEQYF. The rearrangement links TRBV12-3 or TRBV12-4 to TRBJ2-7, with 8 bases matching TRBD2. V lost 5 bases to trimming and J lost 4 bases; unmatched junction nucleotides: 7. This CDR3 contains 14 residues.

The rearrangement joins TRBV5-1 to TRBJ1-6, with 8 bases matching TRBD1. Losses at the gene ends were 3 bases for V and 6 bases for J; bases not matched to a gene: 11. This CDR3 has 17 amino acids. Germline-derived CDR1 and CDR2 are SGHRS and YFSETQ. Here the CDR3 DNA reads TGCGCCAGCAGCTACGGACAGGGCGGGCCTCTTAATTCACCCCTCCACTTT. This sequence encodes CASSYGQGGPLNSPLHF.

This clonotype has ten or more counts. The chain combines TRBV7-2 with TRBJ1-5; tentatively, D is TRBD1 (6 bases). The CDR3 consists of 15 residues. Germline V gives CDR1 SGHTA, CDR2 FQGNSA. Trimming shortened V by 2 bases and J by 2 bases, and 10 bases separated the two germline ends. The CDR3 spells CASSLSSGGNQPQHF. The CDR3 DNA sequence: TGTGCCAGCAGCTTAAGTTCAGGGGGCAATCAGCCCCAGCATTTT.

The sample holds a few counts of this clonotype. The V call is TRBV7-2, the J call TRBJ2-2; 7 bases match TRBD2. Germline values: CDR1 SGHTA, CDR2 FQGNSA. Trimming took 2 bases from V and 4 from J; bases not matched to a gene: 7. The CDR3 is made up of 16 amino acids. The CDR3 region is CASSLSTGEGTGELFF. The CDR3 bases are TGTGCCAGCAGCTTATCCACGGGGGAGGGCACCGGGGAGCTGTTTTTT.

The genes are TRBV20-1 and TRBJ2-7; 11 bases fit TRBD1. The CDR3 sequence is 13 residues long. Germline V lookup: CDR1 DFQATT, CDR2 SNEGSKA (reference sequence). V shed 4 bases and J 4 bases; nucleotides not matched to a gene: 3. The CDR3 DNA reads as TGCAGTGCTACAGGACAGGGGGCATACGAGCAGTACTTC. It encodes CSATGQGAYEQYF.

This clonotype appeared many times. The chain carries TRBV20-1 and TRBJ2-1, with 9 bases matching TRBD2. The V gene end was trimmed by 1 base and the J gene end by 6 bases; junction bases not matched to a gene: 4. The CDR3 runs to 14 residues. Germline CDR1 reads DFQATT; CDR2 reads SNEGSKA (reference sequence). The chain's CDR3 is CSARAGGRGNEQFF. The CDR3 DNA reads as TGCAGTGCTAGAGCTGGCGGGAGGGGCAATGAGCAGTTCTTC.

Ten or more counts support this clonotype. V usage is TRBV6-2 or TRBV6-3 and J usage is TRBJ2-1; 9 nucleotides match TRBD2. The V gene's germline CDR1 is MNHEY and CDR2 SVGEGT. The CDR3 is 15 residues long. V dropped 4 bases and J dropped 7; count of bases not matched to a gene: 8. The CDR3 region is CASSSLAGFGNEQFF. The CDR3 DNA follows: TGTGCCAGCAGTTCTCTAGCGGGATTCGGAAATGAGCAGTTCTTC.

There are a few counts of this clonotype. V and J are TRBV3-1 and TRBJ1-5, with 8 bases that match TRBD1. V lost 5 bases to trimming and J lost 5 bases; unmatched junction nucleotides: 5. Germline V gives CDR1 LGHDT, CDR2 YNNKEL (reference sequence). The CDR3 spans 14 residues. The CDR3 DNA follows: TGTGCCAGCAGCGGACAGGGTAGAGATCAGCCCCAGCATTTT. It encodes CASSGQGRDQPQHF.

This clonotype was observed a few times. The chain links TRBV19 to TRBJ2-5; TRBD1 aligns across 9 bases. The CDR3 runs to 13 residues. Germline lookup yields CDR1 LNHDA and CDR2 SQIVND (reference sequence). J was trimmed by 5 bases and V by 9 bases; bases with no gene match: 7. The chain's CDR3 is CARGQGGRETQYF. CDR3 DNA sequence: TGTGCCAGGGGACAGGGTGGCCGGGAGACCCAGTACTTC.

The sample holds many counts of this clonotype. The junction departs from the called germline gene at one end, perhaps through a read error. This rearrangement joins TRBV4-1 to TRBJ1-3, with D unclear. Germline V gene sequence: CDR1 MGHRA, CDR2 YSYEKL. The CDR3 loop spans 16 amino acids. CDR3 nucleotide sequence: TGTGCCAGCAGCCAAGTTTCCCCAGGCTCTGGAAACACCATATATTTT. This translates into CASSQVSPGSGNTIYF.